The 21 T cell receptor beta chains reported below all come from one sample, sequenced in a study of T-cell reconstitution after alpha-beta-depleted transplantation in children. Preparation of the TCRbeta library used unique molecular identifiers. From the PCR reads, TCRdb called clonotypes with MiXCR, one entry per CDR3 protein. The table includes around 400,000 distinct CDR3 sequences, roughly 22% detected once. Specimen: PBMCs from the stem cell graft donor, collected from the stem cell graft. These receptors originate from a human donor who donated a stem cell graft to a child with acute myeloid leukemia.

This clonotype has a handful of counts. V is TRBV9 and J is TRBJ2-7; a possible D gene is TRBD1 (5 bases). From germline, CDR1 is SGDLS and CDR2 YYNGEE. The CDR3 has 18 residues. The V end was cut by 2 bases, the J end by 2 bases, with 23 bases between. The CDR3 bases are TGTGCCAGCAGCGTGGGCCCCAACTCAGGGATTTGGGCCTACGAGCAGTACTTC. Amino acid sequence: CASSVGPNSGIWAYEQYF.

The chain has TRBV12-3 or TRBV12-4 and TRBJ2-3; 10 bases are a match to TRBD2. V dropped 5 bases and J dropped 1; count of bases not matched to a gene: 9. The CDR3 runs to 17 residues. CDR3 nucleotide sequence: TGTGCCAGCAGTCCCCAGCGGGAGGGCCCCCGCACAGATACGCAGTATTTT. Translating gives CASSPQREGPRTDTQYF.

V gene TRBV5-1 combines with J gene TRBJ2-5, with 9 positions matching TRBD2. CDR1 is SGHRS, CDR2 YFSETQ, per germline. Unmatched junction bases numbered 9, after V lost 0 bases and J lost 6 bases. The CDR3 runs to 16 residues. CDR3 nucleotides: TGCGCCAGCAGCTTGGAGGTGGCGGGAGGGCCACAGACCCAGTACTTC. Residues: CASSLEVAGGPQTQYF.

The chain carries TRBV29-1 and TRBJ2-3; TRBD2 matches 7 bases. CDR1 is SQVTM, CDR2 ANQGSEA, per germline. V shed 7 bases and J 5 bases; nucleotides not matched to a gene: 12. This CDR3 is 14 amino acids long. The CDR3 is CSARRGLTQDTQYF. CDR3 bases: TGCAGCGCCCGACGGGGACTAACCCAAGATACGCAGTATTTT.

The genes are TRBV20-1 and TRBJ2-1; 9 nucleotides align to TRBD2. Germline trimming cut 4 bases from V and 8 bases from J; bases unmatched to any gene: 18. Germline V gene sequence: CDR1 DFQATT, CDR2 SNEGSKA (reference sequence). This CDR3 comprises 17 residues. The DNA for the CDR3 is TGCAGTGCTACCCCAATAGCGGGAGTCCCGGGACAACATGAGCAGTTCTTC. This gives the protein CSATPIAGVPGQHEQFF.

A note on this clonotype: This sequence may be a read error, since a much larger clone differs from it by one base. J is TRBJ2-1 and V is TRBV20-1, with 9 bases that match TRBD2. The V gene's germline CDR1 is DFQATT and CDR2 SNEGSKA (reference sequence). The CDR3 length is 16 residues. The CDR3 DNA follows: TGCTGTGCTAGGGGGGGTAGCGGGAGCTCCTACAATGAGCAGTTCTTC. Translation gives CCARGGSGSSYNEQFF.

This clonotype has ten or more counts. The chain links TRBV20-1 to TRBJ2-7; D might be TRBD2 (6 bases). The V end lost 0 bases, the J end lost 2 bases, and 11 bases lay between the germline ends. The CDR3 extends over 14 amino acids. The V gene's germline CDR1 is DFQATT and CDR2 SNEGSKA (reference sequence). The CDR3 sequence: CSAREPGEAYEQYF. CDR3 nucleotides: TGCAGTGCTAGAGAGCCCGGGGAGGCCTACGAGCAGTACTTC.

This chain links TRBV4-2 with TRBJ2-1; D not resolved. The V gene's germline CDR1 is LGHNA and CDR2 YNFKEQ. This CDR3 has 13 amino acids. Trimming took 3 bases from V and 4 from J, leaving 7 bases between them. In nucleotides, the CDR3 is TGTGCCAGCAGCCACTTCAGTTACAATGAGCAGTTCTTC. It specifies CASSHFSYNEQFF.

This clonotype was recorded a few times. The V gene is TRBV7-9, the J gene TRBJ2-7; TRBD2 matches 7 bases. The V gene end was trimmed by 2 bases and the J gene end by 3 bases; junction bases not matched to a gene: 7. Germline V lookup: CDR1 SEHNR, CDR2 FQNEAQ (reference sequence). The CDR3 totals 15 residues. CDR3 sequence reads: CASSLRLAEIYEQYF. Written as DNA, the CDR3 is TGTGCCAGCAGCTTACGACTAGCAGAGATCTACGAGCAGTACTTC.

This clonotype was seen ten or more times. This chain connects TRBV27 to TRBJ2-3; D unresolved. V lost 1 base to trimming and J lost 6 bases, with 11 bases between them. Per germline, CDR1 MNHEY and CDR2 SMNVEV (reference sequence). CDR3 length equals 14 residues. CDR3 sequence reads: CASSLYGAQDTQYF. In nucleotides, the CDR3 is TGTGCCAGCAGTTTATACGGTGCGCAGGATACGCAGTATTTT.

The sample holds many counts of this clonotype. The chain recombines TRBV9 with TRBJ2-7, with 12 bases that match TRBD1. CDR1 and CDR2 from the germline V gene are SGDLS and YYNGEE. This CDR3 spans 16 amino acids. The ends lost 1 base at V and 5 bases at J; junction bases unmatched: 7. CDR3 protein: CASSVSGQGAKHEQYF. CDR3 in DNA: TGTGCCAGCAGCGTATCGGGACAGGGGGCGAAGCACGAGCAGTACTTC.

This clonotype was picked up a small number of times. The chain couples TRBV6-2 or TRBV6-3 to TRBJ1-5; D is perhaps TRBD1 (5 bases). The CDR3 sequence is 12 residues long. Trimming shortened V by 5 bases and J by 4 bases, and 6 bases separated the two germline ends. CDR1 and CDR2 (germline): MNHEY, SVGEGT. The CDR3 DNA reads TGTGCCAGCAGTAACAGGAATCAGCCCCAGCATTTT. Its translation: CASSNRNQPQHF.

This clonotype was seen a few times. The chain joins TRBV25-1 to TRBJ2-5, with D maybe TRBD2 (7 bases). Germline V gene sequence: CDR1 MGHDK, CDR2 SYGVNS. V lost 0 bases and J 3 bases, leaving 17 bases between the germline ends. CDR3 length equals 17 residues. CDR3 loop: CASSEYRQGGAEETQYF. CDR3 sequence (DNA): TGTGCCAGCAGTGAATATAGGCAAGGGGGGGCGGAAGAGACCCAGTACTTC.

The V and J genes are TRBV6-5 and TRBJ2-5, with 13 bases matching TRBD2. Per germline, CDR1 MNHEY and CDR2 SVGAGI. The CDR3 loop spans 16 amino acids. The V gene end was trimmed by 2 bases and the J gene end by 2 bases; junction bases not matched to a gene: 2. CDR3 protein: CASSYPGLAGQETQYF. CDR3 in DNA: TGTGCCAGCAGTTACCCGGGACTAGCGGGACAAGAGACCCAGTACTTC.

This clonotype was counted ten times or more. The CDR3 DNA reads TGTGCCAGCAGTCGACAGGGAACCTTACCCTACGAGCAGTACTTC. Protein sequence: CASSRQGTLPYEQYF. The gene calls are TRBV12-3 or TRBV12-4 and TRBJ2-7; 7 bases match TRBD1. The CDR3 is 15 amino acids. The ends lost 5 bases at V and 2 bases at J; junction bases unmatched: 9.

This clonotype was detected only a few times. This chain's CDR3 is CASSPIKGLAATYEQYF. As DNA, the CDR3 is TGTGCCAGCAGCCCCATCAAGGGACTAGCGGCCACCTACGAGCAGTACTTC. This chain links TRBV7-6 with TRBJ2-7, with 11 bases matching TRBD2. This CDR3 is built from 17 residues. CDR1 and CDR2 (germline): SGHVS, FNYEAQ. V was pared by 5 bases and J by 2 bases, with 11 bases of the junction left unmatched. The full variable domain, its missing parts supplied by reference TRBV7-6 and TRBJ2-7, is GAGVSQSPRYKVTKRGQDVALRCDPISGHVSLYWYRQALGQGPEFLTYFNYEAQQDKSGLPNDRFSAERPEGSISTLTIQRTEQRDSAMYRCASSPIKGLAATYEQYFGPGTRLTVT.

The V and J genes are TRBV29-1 and TRBJ2-5; D may match TRBD1 or TRBD2 (5 bases each). The germline gives CDR1 SQVTM, CDR2 ANQGSEA. This CDR3 contains 13 residues. V was pared by 7 bases and J by 4 bases, with 16 bases between. CDR3 in amino acids: CSAEGSRRETQYF. For the CDR3, the DNA is TGCAGCGCCGAGGGGAGTAGGAGAGAGACCCAGTACTTC.

The chain joins TRBV27 to TRBJ1-6; TRBD1 might be the D (5 bases). This CDR3 has 14 amino acids. Germline CDR1 reads MNHEY; CDR2 reads SMNVEV (reference sequence). The V end was cut by 6 bases, the J end by 9 bases, with 15 bases between. The CDR3 coding sequence is TGTGCCAGCAGGGCGATGAGGGACTCTTCACCCCTCCACTTT. It codes for CASRAMRDSSPLHF.

V usage is TRBV7-2 and J usage is TRBJ1-1; a possible D gene is TRBD1 (5 bases). V was clipped by 5 bases and J by 10 bases, with 17 bases between them. Germline loops: CDR1 SGHTA, CDR2 FQGNSA. This CDR3 region has 13 residues. CDR3 sequence (DNA): TGTGCCAGCAGCCCCGGGACGGGAAACGGAGCTTTCTTT. Translation: CASSPGTGNGAFF.

This clonotype was counted only a few times. The V gene is TRBV7-2, the J gene TRBJ1-6; 10 positions match TRBD1. V was pared by 5 bases and J by 7 bases, with 8 bases of the junction left unmatched. Germline values: CDR1 SGHTA, CDR2 FQGNSA. The CDR3 has 16 residues. CDR3 coding DNA: TGTGCCAGCAGCAAGACAGGGGGCGTCTGGAATTCACCCCTCCACTTT. Its translation: CASSKTGGVWNSPLHF.

This clonotype was recorded a few times. The chain couples TRBV6-2 or TRBV6-3 to TRBJ2-1; 8 positions agree with TRBD1. Trimming cost V 0 bases and J 9 bases; bases outside gene matches: 13. In germline, CDR1 is MNHEY, CDR2 SVGEGT. The CDR3 loop spans 17 amino acids. The CDR3 DNA reads TGTGCCAGCAGTTACTCTACGTTCGGGGAAACAGGGGGTGAGCAGTTCTTC. Protein product: CASSYSTFGETGGEQFF.